This T cell receptor (beta chain) was identified in a study of cytomegalovirus exposure and HLA in healthy donors. Study-wide results and caveats: Cytomegalovirus status was reportedly diagnosed by the classifier with high specificity and sensitivity. Among TCR beta chains, those listed as cytomegalovirus-associated numbered around 180. As confirmed in vitro, a few CMV-associated chains were specific for CMV antigens.

As regards this clone: Its antigen is undetermined.

The donors were in the approximately 130-subject validation cohort, distinct from the approximately 670-subject first cohort. Trimming left V 0 bases short and J 0 bases short, with 12 bases between. The germline gives CDR1 LGHNA, CDR2 YSLEER. The CDR3 has 18 amino acids. Produced via immunoSEQ multiplex PCR; TCRdb's table is partial and in-frame only. The sample includes under 100,000 clones, about 95% of them seen just once. This TCR derives from a woman aged 18-29 years in good health and CMV-seronegative. Sequenced: PBMCs. The rearrangement joins TRBV4-3 to TRBJ2-6, with D possibly matching TRBD1 (6 bases). CDR3 amino acids: CASSQDFRDNSGANVLTF. For the CDR3, the DNA is TGCGCCAGCAGCCAAGATTTCCGGGACAACTCTGGGGCCAACGTCCTGACTTTC.